This T cell receptor beta chain comes out of a study of blood T cell repertoires in COVID-19 (dated by TCRdb to 2019 to 2021). Some background on the complete study: Samples covering the acute and convalescent phases of COVID-19 were provided by collaborators in the United States, Italy and Spain. Subjects who had been exposed to COVID-19, were actively infected with it, or had recovered from it provided the deeply sampled blood TCRbeta repertoires that made up the dataset. The samples were drawn from two sources: the first 160 participants of the ongoing ImmuneRACE study, and 1,000 to 1,500 subjects contributed by 6 global collaborators. The repertoires were released in a freely available public database intended as a resource for research on the immune response to SARS-CoV-2. Nearly every sample came with metadata listing a de-identified subject ID, COVID-19 status, age in years and sex. Where available, HLA class I and class II types were taken from metadata supplied by the sample provider and were not determined by assay-based typing. The prospective study material was composed of cDNA or gDNA derived from T cells, B-cell-depleted T cells, or PBMCs. Points the paper makes about the study in general: The quantity of clinical and demographic metadata differed by source and by participant and was supplied without curation.

TCRbeta CDR3 regions were amplified from genomic DNA by means of the immunoSEQ Assay, a bias-controlled multiplex PCR. On the authors' methods: The number of nucleated cells in each sample was estimated by amplification of reference gene primers within the assay. To quantify the absolute abundance of each unique TCRbeta CDR3 rearrangement, sequence reads were collapsed and filtered. For each sample, productive Simpson clonality was calculated as the square root of Simpson's diversity index across productive rearrangements. TCRdb obtained this table from immuneACCESS and retained in-frame rearrangements with V and J assigned. These tables miss some clones; where compared with another copy, unresolved V genes account for less than half of the shortfall, and the remainder is unexplained. The V and J calls and clone size are taken from that table; D and trimming were inferred from the DNA. In all, the sample holds 80,000 to 100,000 clones, and 91% of those were seen once. The top ten clonotypes cover about 1.8% of the sample.

CDR1 and CDR2 (SEHNR, FQNEAQ) derive from the germline V gene (reference sequence). From the cysteine through the phenylalanine, the CDR3 covers 19 amino acids. Of all the DNA, just the CDR3 is kept, 57 bases in frame from base 1. Trimmed from V: 5 bases; trimmed from J: 3 bases; junction bases lacking a gene match: 14. Points on this clone: The antigen it recognizes is unknown. The sample holds no much larger clone one base away, and base qualities are not on file.

Each collaborating institution followed its own protocols to collect whole blood in K2EDTA tubes. Collaborator samples were shipped for TCRbeta analysis as frozen whole blood, isolated PBMCs, or DNA extracted from either sample type. This TCR came from a human donor with active COVID-19. The donor label of this sample is uncertain. The sample comprised peripheral blood. The receptor chain draws on TRBV7-9 and TRBJ2-1, with 12 junctional bases fitting TRBD2. The DNA sequence follows: TGTGCCAGCAGCCAAGTGACTAGCGGGGGCCGCATCTACTACAATGAGCAGTTCTTC. Its coded protein is CASSQVTSGGRIYYNEQFF.